One and the same sample provided the 5 T cell receptor beta chains below, sequenced in a study of prognosis after radiotherapy for stage I lung cancer. TCR beta CDR3 amplification from genomic DNA was performed by two-round multiplex PCR. Primers specific to each TRBV and TRBJ gene were used in first-round PCR. TCRdb reprocessed the multiplex PCR reads with MiXCR, giving one entry per CDR3 protein. The sample carries more than 9,500 distinct CDR3 sequences, about a third recorded once. Sequenced material: PBMCs, taken before or after stereotactic body radiation therapy (not recorded which). Every receptor here comes from a donor over 45 with non-small cell lung cancer.

This clonotype was recorded a few times. This chain uses TRBV7-2 with TRBJ2-3, with a weak D call TRBD2 (6 bases). V lost 6 bases and J lost 10, with 20 bases in between. Germline assignment: CDR1 SGHTA and CDR2 FQGNSA. This CDR3 has 14 residues. DNA of the CDR3: TGTGCCAGCAGTCCCGAGCGGGCCCAGGGTTCGCAGTATTTT. Translated: CASSPERAQGSQYF.

In this sample, this clonotype turned up many times. The gene calls are TRBV5-1 and TRBJ2-5, with a possible D match to TRBD2 (7 bases). CDR1 and CDR2 from the germline V gene are SGHRS and YFSETQ. CDR3 length: 15 amino acids. With 1 base removed from V and 2 bases from J, the gap between germline ends came to 12 bases. The CDR3 nucleotides read TGCGCCAGCAGCTTGTGGGGGGGCGAGCAAGAGACCCAGTACTTC. It yields the protein CASSLWGGEQETQYF. Based on the CDR3 plus reference TRBV5-1 and TRBJ2-5, the full variable domain is KAGVTQTPRYLIKTRGQQVTLSCSPISGHRSVSWYQQTPGQGLQFLFEYFSETQRNKGNFPGRFSGRQFSNSRSEMNVSTLELGDSALYLCASSLWGGEQETQYFGPGTRLLVL.

The chain carries TRBV11-3 and TRBJ1-1; D not resolved. V lost 5 bases, J lost 7 bases, and 11 bases lay in between. From germline, CDR1 is SGHNT and CDR2 YENEEA. The CDR3 contains 12 residues. Here the CDR3 reads CASSLGHREAFF. The CDR3 DNA is TGTGCCAGCAGCCTCGGGCATCGTGAAGCTTTCTTT.

This clonotype is medium-sized in the sample. The chain uses TRBV9 and TRBJ2-7, with a possible D match to TRBD2 (6 bases). The CDR3 runs 15 residues. V lost 0 bases and J 4 bases, leaving 14 bases between the germline ends. The germline V gene has CDR1 SGDLS and CDR2 YYNGEE. This CDR3 reads CASSVGGGSRYEQYF. The CDR3 DNA reads as TGTGCCAGCAGCGTAGGTGGAGGGTCTAGATACGAGCAGTACTTC.

This clonotype was found many times. The gene calls are TRBV27 and TRBJ1-1; D possibly corresponds to TRBD1 (5 bases). The V end lost 7 bases, the J end lost 1 base, and 16 bases lay between the germline ends. Germline V gene data show CDR1 as MNHEY and CDR2 as SMNVEV (reference sequence). The CDR3 covers 15 residues. The CDR3 DNA follows: TGTGCCAGCACTCGGGGTGGGGGGAGGAACACTGAAGCTTTCTTT. This encodes CASTRGGGRNTEAFF.